This passage covers 14 T cell receptor beta chains from one sample sequenced in a study of TIL therapy for anti-PD-1-resistant metastatic lung cancer. Time point denoted: pre-treatment sample, taken before nivolumab and TIL therapy. Sequencing used immunoSEQ v3. Some clones are missing from TCRdb's copy, which holds only in-frame ones; the method was immunoSEQ multiplex PCR. The table lists tens of thousands of clones, about 79% of them singletons. Specimen: blood, collected at baseline. These receptors all stem from a person aged 25-80 years with non-small cell lung cancer.

The chain is built from TRBV27 and TRBJ1-6, with D perhaps TRBD1 (5 bases). Germline V gives CDR1 MNHEY, CDR2 SMNVEV (reference sequence). The CDR3 sequence is 13 residues long. The V and J ends lost 6 bases and 10 bases respectively, with 13 bases between them. The CDR3 is CASRPGGSSPLHF. CDR3 DNA sequence: TGTGCCAGCAGACCCGGGGGGAGCTCACCCCTCCACTTT.

The chain employs TRBV28 and TRBJ2-7; tentative D call: TRBD2 (6 bases). V was pared by 5 bases and J by 7 bases, with 15 bases between. CDR1 MDHEN and CDR2 SYDVKM come from the germline V gene. This CDR3 has 13 residues. CDR3 protein: CASSGERAGEQYF. CDR3 nucleotide sequence: TGTGCCAGCAGTGGTGAGCGGGCTGGTGAGCAGTACTTC. The variable domain in full, completed from reference TRBV28 and TRBJ2-7, reads DVKVTQSSRYLVKRTGEKVFLECVQDMDHENMFWYRQDPGLGLRLIYFSYDVKMKEKGDIPEGYSVSREKKERFSLILESASTNQTSMYLCASSGERAGEQYFGPGTRLTVT.

The V gene is TRBV29-1, the J gene TRBJ2-1, with 8 bases lining up with TRBD2. The J segment lost 1 base and the V segment lost 4 bases, leaving 6 bases of the junction unmatched. The CDR3 length is 15 residues. Germline CDR1 is SQVTM and CDR2 is ANQGSEA. CDR3 sequence: CSVGAAGGSYNEQFF. The DNA of the CDR3 is TGCAGCGTTGGAGCTGCGGGGGGTTCCTACAATGAGCAGTTCTTC.

This chain uses TRBV5-6 with TRBJ1-5; weak D call: TRBD1 (5 bases). The germline V and J ends were trimmed by 6 bases and 6 bases, with 16 bases remaining between them. The germline gives CDR1 SGHDT, CDR2 YYEEEE. The CDR3 extends over 14 amino acids. In DNA, the CDR3 is TGTGCCAGCACCGCCGGCAGGGTCGCTCAGCCCCAGCATTTT. Protein product: CASTAGRVAQPQHF.

Here the CDR3 reads CATSRGIVWGEEQPQHF. CDR3 nucleotides: TGTGCCACCAGCAGGGGGATAGTGTGGGGAGAGGAACAGCCCCAGCATTTT. This chain connects TRBV15 to TRBJ1-5; D is ambiguous. Trimming took off 3 bases at V and 7 bases at J, with 22 bases between the two ends. This CDR3 comprises 17 residues. Germline V CDR1 and CDR2: LNHNV, YYDKDF (reference sequence).

This clone came up a few times. The genes are TRBV27 and TRBJ1-1; 11 bases line up with TRBD1. Germline V lookup: CDR1 MNHEY, CDR2 SMNVEV (reference sequence). Trimming took 5 bases from V and 6 from J; bases not matched to a gene: 5. The CDR3 sequence is 14 residues long. CDR3 DNA sequence: TGTGCCAGCAGTCAGGACAGGGGGCCTTCTGAAGCTTTCTTT. This translates into CASSQDRGPSEAFF.

This clone has a handful of counts. The V and J genes are TRBV2 and TRBJ1-1; 9 nucleotides agree with TRBD1. This CDR3 has 11 residues. V dropped 9 bases and J dropped 11; count of bases not matched to a gene: 7. Germline V gene sequence: CDR1 SNHLY, CDR2 FYNNEI. The CDR3 region is CASTNRGPAFF. In DNA form, the CDR3 reads TGTGCCAGTACCAACAGGGGGCCTGCTTTCTTT.

V is TRBV5-6 and J is TRBJ2-7; D is perhaps TRBD1 or TRBD2 (7 bases each). There are 15 residues in the CDR3. From germline, CDR1 is SGHDT and CDR2 YYEEEE. The ends were cut back, 0 bases at V and 6 bases at J, with 16 bases in the middle. The CDR3 DNA sequence: TGTGCCAGCAGCTTGGGCGGGGCAGGGGGGGCCGAGCAGTACTTC. Its protein product is CASSLGGAGGAEQYF.

The gene calls are TRBV4-2 and TRBJ1-6, with D possibly being TRBD1 (5 bases). Per the germline V gene, CDR1 is LGHNA and CDR2 is YNFKEQ. The CDR3 sequence is 17 residues long. Trimming shortened V by 0 bases and J by 10 bases, and 19 bases separated the two germline ends. Here the CDR3 DNA reads TGTGCCAGCAGCCAAGAAGGGGCAGGGCGAGGAGGGTCACCCCTCCACTTT. It codes for CASSQEGAGRGGSPLHF.

The rearrangement uses TRBV6-5 and TRBJ1-1; perhaps TRBD1 as D (5 bases). Germline V gene lookup returns CDR1 MNHEY and CDR2 SVGAGI. This CDR3 is built from 14 residues. V was shortened by 5 bases and J by 3 bases, with 13 bases between the two germline ends. CDR3 DNA sequence: TGTGCCAGCAGTGACGGGGGAGGGGACACTGAAGCTTTCTTT. Protein product: CASSDGGGDTEAFF.

The chain couples TRBV6-4 to TRBJ1-5; 8 bases map to TRBD1. Germline V gene data show CDR1 as MRHNA and CDR2 as SNTAGT. The junction had 11 bases not matched to a gene; V was cut back by 6 bases and J by 4 bases. This CDR3 is built from 16 residues. The CDR3 DNA follows: TGTGCCAGCAGCGATACCAACAGGGGGAGAAATCAGCCCCAGCATTTT. It translates to CASSDTNRGRNQPQHF.

This clone was seen more than once but under ten times. The chain is built from TRBV11-2 and TRBJ2-2; D is ambiguous. V dropped 1 base and J dropped 1 base, with 13 bases sitting between them. This CDR3 comprises 17 residues. Germline V gene sequence: CDR1 SGHAT, CDR2 FQNNGV. CDR3 DNA sequence: TGTGCCAGCAGCTTAGCCCGGGTAGGATTGAACACCGGGGAGCTGTTTTTT. Its translation: CASSLARVGLNTGELFF.

The chain has TRBV5-8 and TRBJ2-3; D is perhaps TRBD1 (5 bases). The V end lost 2 bases, the J end lost 2 bases, and 12 bases lay between the germline ends. This CDR3 has 15 amino acids. CDR1 SGHTS and CDR2 YDEGEE come from the germline V gene. The CDR3 DNA sequence: TGTGCCAGCAGCTTAAGGGGTGGGCCCACAGATACGCAGTATTTT. This gives the protein CASSLRGGPTDTQYF.

The rearrangement joins TRBV5-6 to TRBJ1-6; D is ambiguous. The CDR3 covers 14 residues. Germline V CDR1 and CDR2: SGHDT, YYEEEE. V dropped 3 bases and J dropped 14 bases, with 18 bases sitting between them. The CDR3: CASSSPSSIPSLHF. CDR3 nucleotide sequence: TGTGCCAGCAGCTCCCCTTCCAGCATACCATCCCTCCACTTT.